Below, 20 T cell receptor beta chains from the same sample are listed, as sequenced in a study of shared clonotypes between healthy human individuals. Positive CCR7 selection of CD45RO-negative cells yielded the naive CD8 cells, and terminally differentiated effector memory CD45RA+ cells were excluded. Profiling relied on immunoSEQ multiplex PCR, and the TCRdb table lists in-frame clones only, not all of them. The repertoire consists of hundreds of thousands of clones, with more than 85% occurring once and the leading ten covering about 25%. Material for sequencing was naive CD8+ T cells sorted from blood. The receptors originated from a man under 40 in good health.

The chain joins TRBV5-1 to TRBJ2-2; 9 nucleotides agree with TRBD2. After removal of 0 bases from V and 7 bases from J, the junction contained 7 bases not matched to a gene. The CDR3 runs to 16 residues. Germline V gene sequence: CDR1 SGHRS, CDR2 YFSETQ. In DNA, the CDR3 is TGCGCCAGCAGCTTGGATAGCGGGAGATCTCACGGGGAGCTGTTTTTT. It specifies CASSLDSGRSHGELFF.

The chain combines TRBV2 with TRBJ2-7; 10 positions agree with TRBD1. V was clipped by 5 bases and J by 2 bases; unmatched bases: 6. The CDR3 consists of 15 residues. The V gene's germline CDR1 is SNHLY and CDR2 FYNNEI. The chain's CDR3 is CASSSGDRGPYEQYF. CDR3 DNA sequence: TGTGCCAGCAGTTCCGGGGACAGGGGACCCTACGAGCAGTACTTC.

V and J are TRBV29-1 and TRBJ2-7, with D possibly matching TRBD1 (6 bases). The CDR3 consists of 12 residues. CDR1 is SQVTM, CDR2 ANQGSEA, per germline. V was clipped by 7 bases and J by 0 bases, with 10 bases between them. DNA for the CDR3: TGCAGCGAAGGACAGTCCTCCTACGAGCAGTACTTC. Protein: CSEGQSSYEQYF.

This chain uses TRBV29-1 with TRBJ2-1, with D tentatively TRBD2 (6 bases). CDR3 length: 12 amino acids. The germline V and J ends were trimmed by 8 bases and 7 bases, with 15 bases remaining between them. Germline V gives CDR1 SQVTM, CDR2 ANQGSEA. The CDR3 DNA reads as TGCAGCCCTTGGAGGGTCGAAAATGAGCAGTTCTTC. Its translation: CSPWRVENEQFF.

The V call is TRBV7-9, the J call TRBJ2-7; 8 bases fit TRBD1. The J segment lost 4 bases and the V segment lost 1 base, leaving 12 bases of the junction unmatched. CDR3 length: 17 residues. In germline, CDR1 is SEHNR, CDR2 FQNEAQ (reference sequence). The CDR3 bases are TGTGCCAGCAGCTTAGGAATAGGACAGGGTATGAGTTACGAGCAGTACTTC. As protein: CASSLGIGQGMSYEQYF.

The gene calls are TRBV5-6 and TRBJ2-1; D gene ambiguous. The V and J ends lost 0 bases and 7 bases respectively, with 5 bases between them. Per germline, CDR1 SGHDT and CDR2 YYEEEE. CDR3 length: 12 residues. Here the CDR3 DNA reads TGTGCCAGCAGCTTGGCCGTGAATGAGCAGTTCTTC. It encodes CASSLAVNEQFF.

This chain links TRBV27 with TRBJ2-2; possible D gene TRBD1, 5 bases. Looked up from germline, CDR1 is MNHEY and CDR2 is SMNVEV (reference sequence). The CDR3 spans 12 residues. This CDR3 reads CVSQGNTGELFF. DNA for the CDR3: TGTGTGTCGCAGGGGAACACCGGGGAGCTGTTTTTT.

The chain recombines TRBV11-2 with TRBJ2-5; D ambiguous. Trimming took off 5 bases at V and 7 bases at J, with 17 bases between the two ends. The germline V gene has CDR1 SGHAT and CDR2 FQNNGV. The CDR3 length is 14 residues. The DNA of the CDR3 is TGTGCCAGCAGCCCGATCACCGGGTACGCGACCCAGTACTTC. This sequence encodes CASSPITGYATQYF.

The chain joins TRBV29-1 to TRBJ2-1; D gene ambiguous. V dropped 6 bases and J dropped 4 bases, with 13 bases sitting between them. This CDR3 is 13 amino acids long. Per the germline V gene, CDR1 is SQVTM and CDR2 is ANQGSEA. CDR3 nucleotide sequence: TGCAGCGTGCTTCCAGGTTCATACAATGAGCAGTTCTTC. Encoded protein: CSVLPGSYNEQFF.

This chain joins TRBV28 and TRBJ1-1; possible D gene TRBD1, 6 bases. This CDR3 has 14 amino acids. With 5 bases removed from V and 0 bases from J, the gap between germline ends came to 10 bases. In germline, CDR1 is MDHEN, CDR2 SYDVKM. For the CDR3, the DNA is TGTGCCAGCAGTACAGGGATTATGAACACTGAAGCTTTCTTT. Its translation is CASSTGIMNTEAFF.

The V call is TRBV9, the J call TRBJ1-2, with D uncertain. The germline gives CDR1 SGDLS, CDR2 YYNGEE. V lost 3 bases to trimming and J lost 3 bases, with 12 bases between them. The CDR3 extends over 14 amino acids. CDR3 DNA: TGTGCCAGCAGCGCCACCGATTTCGACTATGGCTACACCTTC. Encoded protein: CASSATDFDYGYTF. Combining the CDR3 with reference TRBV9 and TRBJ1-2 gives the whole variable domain DSGVTQTPKHLITATGQRVTLRCSPRSGDLSVYWYQQSLDQGLQFLIQYYNGEERAKGNILERFSAQQFPDLHSELNLSSLELGDSALYFCASSATDFDYGYTFGSGTRLTVV.

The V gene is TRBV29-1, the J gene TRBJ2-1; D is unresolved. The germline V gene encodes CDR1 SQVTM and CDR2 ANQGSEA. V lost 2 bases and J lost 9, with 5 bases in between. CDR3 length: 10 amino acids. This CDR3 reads CSVEKAEQFF. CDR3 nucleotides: TGCAGCGTTGAAAAGGCTGAGCAGTTCTTC.

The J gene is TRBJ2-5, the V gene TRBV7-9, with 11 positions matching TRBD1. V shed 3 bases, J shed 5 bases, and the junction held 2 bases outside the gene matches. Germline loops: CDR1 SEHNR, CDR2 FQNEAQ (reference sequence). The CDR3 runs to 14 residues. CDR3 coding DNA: TGTGCCAGCAGCTTGGACAGGGGGCCCGAGACCCAGTACTTC. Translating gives CASSLDRGPETQYF.

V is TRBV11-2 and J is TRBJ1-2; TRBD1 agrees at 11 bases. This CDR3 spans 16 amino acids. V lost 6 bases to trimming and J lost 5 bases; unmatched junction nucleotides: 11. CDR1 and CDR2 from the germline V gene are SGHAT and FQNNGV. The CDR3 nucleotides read TGTGCCAGCAGTCATTCCCGGGACAGGGGGTATTATGGCTACACCTTC. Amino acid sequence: CASSHSRDRGYYGYTF.

For the CDR3, the DNA is TGCGCCAGCAGCCAAGATGCGGGGGGGGCCTACAATGAGCAGTTCTTC. Residues: CASSQDAGGAYNEQFF. The V call is TRBV4-3, the J call TRBJ2-1, with 9 positions matching TRBD2. Germline values: CDR1 LGHNA, CDR2 YSLEER. V gave up 0 bases and J gave up 2 bases; unmatched junction bases: 2. This CDR3 comprises 16 residues.

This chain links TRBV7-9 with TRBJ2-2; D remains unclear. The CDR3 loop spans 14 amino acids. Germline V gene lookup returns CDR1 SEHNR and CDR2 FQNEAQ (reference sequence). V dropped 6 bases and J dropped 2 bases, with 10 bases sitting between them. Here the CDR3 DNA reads TGTGCCAGCAGTACCACAGATAACACCGGGGAGCTGTTTTTT. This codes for CASSTTDNTGELFF.

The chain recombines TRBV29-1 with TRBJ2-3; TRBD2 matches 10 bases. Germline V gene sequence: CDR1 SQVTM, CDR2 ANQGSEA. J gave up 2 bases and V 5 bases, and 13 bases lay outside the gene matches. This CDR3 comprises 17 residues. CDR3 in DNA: TGCAGCGTTAACGGACTAGCGGCTCCCTATAACACAGATACGCAGTATTTT. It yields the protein CSVNGLAAPYNTDTQYF.

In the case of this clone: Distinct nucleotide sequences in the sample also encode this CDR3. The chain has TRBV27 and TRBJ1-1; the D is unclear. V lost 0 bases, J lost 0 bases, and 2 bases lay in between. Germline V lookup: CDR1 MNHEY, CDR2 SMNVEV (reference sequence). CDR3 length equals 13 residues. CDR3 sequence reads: CASSLSLNTEAFF. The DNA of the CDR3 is TGTGCCAGCAGTTTATCGTTGAACACTGAAGCTTTCTTT.

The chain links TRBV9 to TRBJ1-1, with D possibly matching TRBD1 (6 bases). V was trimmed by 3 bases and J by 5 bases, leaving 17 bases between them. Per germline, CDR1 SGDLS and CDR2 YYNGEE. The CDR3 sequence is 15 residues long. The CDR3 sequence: CASSAPGGFGTEAFF. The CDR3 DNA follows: TGTGCCAGCAGCGCGCCGGGGGGCTTCGGGACTGAAGCTTTCTTT.

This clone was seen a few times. The CDR3 loop is CASSKGASSSYEQYF. The CDR3 nucleotides read TGTGCCAGCAGCAAGGGGGCATCCTCCTCCTACGAGCAGTACTTC. The chain combines TRBV6-5 with TRBJ2-7, with 7 bases lining up with TRBD1. The J segment lost 0 bases and the V segment lost 6 bases, leaving 8 bases of the junction unmatched. CDR1 and CDR2 (germline): MNHEY, SVGAGI. The CDR3 has 15 amino acids.